These 19 T cell receptor beta chains were all obtained from the same sample, sequenced in a study of cytomegalovirus exposure and HLA in healthy donors. PCR was performed using 60 Vbeta and 13 Jbeta primers. Clones were read by immunoSEQ multiplex PCR, and TCRdb kept only the in-frame ones, dropping some. This table has roughly 150,000 clones, 80% appearing once. The sample was PBMCs. The receptors here all came from a young man in good health and CMV-seronegative.

V and J are TRBV5-8 and TRBJ1-5, with D possibly TRBD1 on 6 matching bases. Deletions cut 1 base from V and 5 bases from J, with 16 bases between. The CDR3 sequence is 16 residues long. Per germline, CDR1 SGHTS and CDR2 YDEGEE. The CDR3 nucleotides read TGTGCCAGCAGCTTGAGAGGGACACGCCTGGATCAGCCCCAGCATTTT. Protein: CASSLRGTRLDQPQHF. The full variable domain, rest sourced from reference TRBV5-8 and TRBJ1-5, is EAGVTQSPTHLIKTRGQQATLRCSPISGHTSVYWYQQALGLGLQFLLWYDEGEERNRGNFPPRFSGRQFPNYSSELNVNALELEDSALYLCASSLRGTRLDQPQHFGDGTRLSIL.

The chain has TRBV29-1 and TRBJ1-5; D is ambiguous. The CDR3 is made up of 13 amino acids. The V and J ends lost 4 bases and 2 bases respectively, with 9 bases between them. Germline assignment: CDR1 SQVTM and CDR2 ANQGSEA. CDR3 in amino acids: CSVGREGNQPQHF. The CDR3 region has the DNA TGCAGCGTTGGACGGGAGGGCAATCAGCCCCAGCATTTT.

This chain joins TRBV4-3 and TRBJ1-3, with D unclear. V was shortened by 2 bases and J by 0 bases, with 11 bases between the two germline ends. The CDR3 covers 16 residues. Germline CDR1 LGHNA, CDR2 YSLEER. CDR3: CASSQTARNSGNTIYF. CDR3 DNA: TGCGCCAGCAGCCAAACCGCCAGAAACTCTGGAAACACCATATATTTT.

This clone was detected once. The CDR3 sequence is CAGMSRYQETQYF. As DNA, the CDR3 is TGTGCCGGAATGTCTAGGTACCAAGAGACCCAGTACTTC. The rearrangement uses TRBV5-4 and TRBJ2-5, with unresolved D. This CDR3 has 13 residues. Trimming removed 10 bases at V and 0 bases at J, with 13 bases between. Germline V gene data show CDR1 as SGHNT and CDR2 as YYREEE (reference sequence).

The chain recombines TRBV6-1 with TRBJ2-5; no clear D gene. The DNA end lines up better with TRBJ2-7; the J call may be wrong. This CDR3 comprises 14 residues. Germline V CDR1 and CDR2: MNHNS, SASEGT. CDR3 protein: CASESLALYYEQYF. The CDR3 DNA sequence: TGTGCCAGCGAGAGTTTAGCCCTTTACTACGAGCAGTACTTC.

The chain couples TRBV5-1 to TRBJ1-2, with TRBD1 matching 8 bases. With 0 bases clipped from V and 12 bases from J, the junction kept 4 bases outside the gene matches. CDR1 and CDR2 (germline): SGHRS, YFSETQ. The CDR3 loop spans 12 amino acids. CDR3 bases: TGCGCCAGCAGCTTGGTGACAGGGGTCCACACCTTC. It encodes CASSLVTGVHTF.

The rearrangement joins TRBV30 to TRBJ2-1; 8 positions agree with TRBD1. CDR1 GTSNPN and CDR2 SVGIG come from the germline V gene (reference sequence). The CDR3 has 14 amino acids. V was pared by 4 bases and J by 6 bases, with 8 bases of the junction left unmatched. CDR3 sequence (DNA): TGTGCCTGGAACAGGGGGACAGCCAGCAATGAGCAGTTCTTC. It yields the protein CAWNRGTASNEQFF.

The chain combines TRBV14 with TRBJ1-2; possibly TRBD1 for D (5 bases). Germline V gene lookup returns CDR1 SGHDN and CDR2 FVKESK. The CDR3 contains 16 residues. Trimming cost V 3 bases and J 6 bases, with 20 bases left between them. CDR3 nucleotides: TGTGCCAGCAGCCAGCGGGGCCCGAGCCGACGAGATGGCTACACCTTC. Its protein product is CASSQRGPSRRDGYTF.

V is TRBV6-6 and J is TRBJ2-5; TRBD2 agrees at 15 bases. V lost 7 bases, J lost 5 bases, and 5 bases stayed unmatched. Germline CDR1 reads MNHNY; CDR2 reads SVGAGI (reference sequence). This CDR3 has 15 amino acids. CDR3 loop: CASTGLAGGVETQYF. CDR3 bases: TGTGCCAGCACGGGACTAGCGGGAGGTGTGGAGACCCAGTACTTC.

The rearrangement uses TRBV15 and TRBJ1-1, with a possible D match to TRBD1 (5 bases). This CDR3 comprises 13 residues. Per the germline V gene, CDR1 is LNHNV and CDR2 is YYDKDF (reference sequence). V was cut by 3 bases and J by 8 bases, with 13 bases left in between. The CDR3 region has the DNA TGTGCCACCAGCAGCACCTCCGGGGGAGAAGCTTTCTTT. This codes for CATSSTSGGEAFF.

The chain employs TRBV28 and TRBJ1-6, with no clear D. The germline V gene has CDR1 MDHEN and CDR2 SYDVKM. The V end lost 6 bases, the J end lost 2 bases, and 11 bases lay between the germline ends. The CDR3 sequence is 15 residues long. The CDR3 DNA reads as TGTGCCAGCAGGACCAGGAATACCTATAATTCACCCCTCCACTTT. It specifies CASRTRNTYNSPLHF.

The rearrangement links TRBV28 to TRBJ2-7; 7 bases map to TRBD2. The CDR3 consists of 15 residues. The germline V gene encodes CDR1 MDHEN and CDR2 SYDVKM. Trimming removed 5 bases from V and 1 base from J; junction bases left unmatched: 8. The CDR3 loop is CASSRTGGLSYEQYF. CDR3 coding DNA: TGTGCCAGCAGTCGCACGGGGGGTCTTTCCTACGAGCAGTACTTC.

The chain links TRBV30 to TRBJ2-7; TRBD1 might be the D (6 bases). Germline V gene data show CDR1 as GTSNPN and CDR2 as SVGIG (reference sequence). This CDR3 region has 13 residues. Trimming left V 3 bases short and J 3 bases short, with 12 bases between. This CDR3 reads CAWSYPQGYEQYF. In DNA form, the CDR3 reads TGTGCCTGGAGCTACCCACAGGGCTACGAGCAGTACTTC.

This rearrangement joins TRBV2 to TRBJ1-5; TRBD1 agrees at 7 bases. J gave up 3 bases and V 1 base, and 6 bases lay outside the gene matches. The CDR3 has 16 residues. From germline, CDR1 is SNHLY and CDR2 FYNNEI. The CDR3 sequence: CASSEESGGYNQPQHF. CDR3 in DNA: TGTGCCAGCAGTGAAGAATCAGGGGGATACAATCAGCCCCAGCATTTT. The full variable domain, with the rest looked up from reference TRBV2 and TRBJ1-5, is EPEVTQTPSHQVTQMGQEVILRCVPISNHLYFYWYRQILGQKVEFLVSFYNNEISEKSEIFDDQFSVERPDGSNFTLKIRSTKLEDSAMYFCASSEESGGYNQPQHFGDGTRLSIL.

A single count supports this clone. This chain uses TRBV18 with TRBJ2-5; 10 nucleotides line up with TRBD1. Germline CDR1 and CDR2: KGHSH and LQKENI. Trimming took 3 bases from V and 6 from J; bases not matched to a gene: 7. The CDR3 totals 15 residues. CDR3: CASSPRQGAGKTQYF. The CDR3 DNA reads as TGTGCCAGCTCACCGAGACAGGGGGCGGGGAAGACCCAGTACTTC.

The chain is built from TRBV7-3 and TRBJ2-7; 8 bases fit TRBD2. The CDR3 sequence is 15 residues long. The germline V gene encodes CDR1 SGHTA and CDR2 FQGTGA. V shed 2 bases and J 2 bases; nucleotides not matched to a gene: 5. The chain's CDR3 is CASSLGGGGTYEQYF. The CDR3 DNA is TGTGCCAGCAGCTTAGGCGGCGGGGGGACCTACGAGCAGTACTTC.

This clone has more than one count but fewer than ten. The genes are TRBV6-1 and TRBJ1-3; TRBD1 matches 9 bases. The CDR3 sequence is 14 residues long. Germline-derived CDR1 and CDR2 are MNHNS and SASEGT. The ends lost 9 bases at V and 3 bases at J; junction bases unmatched: 6. CDR3 region: CASTGTGFGNTIYF. The CDR3 DNA sequence: TGTGCCAGTACCGGGACAGGGTTTGGAAACACCATATATTTT.

The chain employs TRBV9 and TRBJ2-7; the D gene is possibly TRBD2 (6 bases). The CDR3 extends over 13 amino acids. The V gene lost 4 bases and the J gene lost 1 base, with 9 bases spanning the gap. CDR1 SGDLS and CDR2 YYNGEE come from the germline V gene. The chain's CDR3 is CASSSGTSYEQYF. The CDR3 nucleotides read TGTGCCAGCAGCTCAGGGACTTCCTACGAGCAGTACTTC. Supplemented by reference TRBV9 and TRBJ2-7, the full variable domain reads DSGVTQTPKHLITATGQRVTLRCSPRSGDLSVYWYQQSLDQGLQFLIQYYNGEERAKGNILERFSAQQFPDLHSELNLSSLELGDSALYFCASSSGTSYEQYFGPGTRLTVT.

V is TRBV6-6 and J is TRBJ1-5; the match to TRBD1 covers 7 bases. This CDR3 region has 15 residues. Trimming cost V 6 bases and J 3 bases; bases outside gene matches: 8. CDR1 is MNHNY and CDR2 is SVGAGI in the germline V gene (reference sequence). Written as DNA, the CDR3 is TGTGCCAGCAGGGTTCTGGGACAGAACAATCAGCCCCAGCATTTT. Its protein is CASRVLGQNNQPQHF.